Listed here are 14 T cell receptor beta chains from one sample, sequenced in a study of T cell repertoires in ileal Crohn's disease. Assay: immunoSEQ multiplex PCR; the TCRdb copy retains only in-frame clones and omits some. The sample carries around 10,000 clones, approximately 78% recorded once. Time point described: neoterminal ileum biopsy at postoperative endoscopy, about 6 months after surgery. Sequenced material: ileal tissue. These receptors were obtained from an adult with Crohn's disease.

The chain employs TRBV5-1 and TRBJ2-5; TRBD2 matches at 15 bases. The CDR3 loop spans 19 amino acids. Trimming at V came to 2 bases and at J to 5 bases, leaving 13 bases not matched to a gene. Germline CDR1 reads SGHRS; CDR2 reads YFSETQ. CDR3 region: CASSLTGLAGGPGEETQYF. The CDR3 nucleotides read TGCGCCAGCAGCTTAACGGGACTAGCGGGAGGCCCTGGGGAGGAGACCCAGTACTTC.

The V call is TRBV21-1, the J call TRBJ2-2; TRBD2, as called in the table, went unchecked against the DNA. TRBV21-1 is noted as a pseudogene. The CDR3 runs 16 residues. This CDR3 is CASSTGLAAGTGELFF. Here the CDR3 DNA reads TGTGCCAGCAGCACGGGACTAGCGGCAGGCACCGGGGAGCTGTTTTTT.

V and J are TRBV27 and TRBJ2-3, with D unresolved. The germline V gene has CDR1 MNHEY and CDR2 SMNVEV (reference sequence). Trimming stripped 2 bases from V and 4 bases from J, with 7 bases between. The CDR3 loop spans 13 amino acids. The CDR3 DNA sequence: TGTGCCAGCAGTTTACAGGTTCCAGATACGCAGTATTTT. This translates into CASSLQVPDTQYF.

V usage is TRBV5-1 and J usage is TRBJ2-3; TRBD1 matches 7 bases. This CDR3 is 15 amino acids long. CDR1 is SGHRS, CDR2 YFSETQ, per germline. J lost 0 bases, V lost 3 bases, and 4 bases had no gene match. CDR3 loop: CASSSGTASTDTQYF. The CDR3 DNA reads TGCGCCAGCAGCTCGGGGACAGCTAGCACAGATACGCAGTATTTT. The full variable domain, in which reference TRBV5-1 and TRBJ2-3 provide the parts outside the CDR3, is KAGVTQTPRYLIKTRGQQVTLSCSPISGHRSVSWYQQTPGQGLQFLFEYFSETQRNKGNFPGRFSGRQFSNSRSEMNVSTLELGDSALYLCASSSGTASTDTQYFGPGTRLTVL.

V usage is TRBV30 and J usage is TRBJ2-3; maybe TRBD1 (6 bases). The CDR3 contains 13 residues. Trimming pared 8 bases from V and 3 bases from J, leaving 15 bases between. Germline lookup yields CDR1 GTSNPN and CDR2 SVGIG (reference sequence). CDR3 nucleotide sequence: TGTGCCGGAAACCCAGGGGCTACAGATACGCAGTATTTT. Its translation: CAGNPGATDTQYF.

The rearrangement joins TRBV18 to TRBJ2-3; weak D call: TRBD1 (6 bases). CDR1 and CDR2 from the germline V gene are KGHSH and LQKENI. Trimming left V 3 bases short and J 6 bases short, with 13 bases between. The CDR3 spans 14 residues. CDR3 DNA sequence: TGTGCCAGCTCACCGTCAGGGGTGTCGGATACGCAGTATTTT. This encodes CASSPSGVSDTQYF.

The genes are TRBV2 and TRBJ2-7; unclear D gene. The V and J ends lost 6 bases and 4 bases respectively, with 7 bases between them. The length of the CDR3 is 11 residues. Germline CDR1 reads SNHLY; CDR2 reads FYNNEI. The CDR3 here is CASRSHYEQYF. In DNA form, the CDR3 reads TGTGCCAGCAGGAGCCATTACGAGCAGTACTTC.

The rearrangement uses TRBV5-1 and TRBJ1-1, with D possibly being TRBD1 (5 bases). CDR3 length: 17 residues. Germline loops: CDR1 SGHRS, CDR2 YFSETQ. V was clipped by 7 bases and J by 1 base, with 23 bases between them. The CDR3 region is CASGRGGSAPKNTEAFF. DNA of the CDR3: TGCGCCAGCGGGAGGGGAGGCTCCGCACCTAAGAACACTGAAGCTTTCTTT.

The chain employs TRBV6-4 and TRBJ2-1; D call uncertain. The length of the CDR3 is 13 residues. Per germline, CDR1 MRHNA and CDR2 SNTAGT. The V gene lost 2 bases and the J gene lost 7 bases, with 9 bases spanning the gap. The CDR3 spells CASSDGSLNEQFF. Written as DNA, the CDR3 is TGTGCCAGCAGTGACGGCTCCCTTAATGAGCAGTTCTTC.

The chain is built from TRBV6-1 and TRBJ1-3; a weak D match, TRBD1 (6 bases). Trimming took 5 bases from V and 0 from J, leaving 8 bases between them. Looked up from germline, CDR1 is MNHNS and CDR2 is SASEGT. The CDR3 is 14 residues long. CDR3 sequence: CASSTGFSGNTIYF. As DNA, the CDR3 is TGTGCCAGCAGTACAGGGTTCTCTGGAAACACCATATATTTT.

The chain has TRBV6-5 and TRBJ1-2; 7 nucleotides agree with TRBD1. Trimming removed 5 bases from V and 0 bases from J; junction bases left unmatched: 6. This CDR3 has 15 amino acids. Germline V lookup: CDR1 MNHEY, CDR2 SVGAGI. Here the CDR3 reads CASSVWDSPNYGYTF. CDR3 nucleotides: TGTGCCAGCAGTGTCTGGGACAGTCCTAACTATGGCTACACCTTC.

Turning to this clone: This same CDR3 is encoded by further DNA sequences in the sample. The chain joins TRBV9 to TRBJ1-3, with D possibly being TRBD1 (5 bases). Germline V gives CDR1 SGDLS, CDR2 YYNGEE. The CDR3 has 15 residues. V lost 3 bases and J lost 4, with 14 bases in between. The CDR3 region is CASSADTRGGNTIYF. The CDR3 bases are TGTGCCAGCAGCGCGGACACGCGGGGAGGAAACACCATATATTTT.

In its sample, this clone was seen a few times. J is TRBJ2-7 and V is TRBV30, with D possibly matching TRBD2 (5 bases). Trimming left V 4 bases short and J 3 bases short, with 13 bases between. Per germline, CDR1 GTSNPN and CDR2 SVGIG (reference sequence). This CDR3 spans 13 amino acids. Written as DNA, the CDR3 is TGTGCCTGGACTGCCCGCGGGTACTACGAGCAGTACTTC. It codes for CAWTARGYYEQYF.

The rearrangement links TRBV4-1 to TRBJ1-1; the D is unclear. V lost 1 base, J lost 2 bases, and 11 bases lay in between. The CDR3 spans 15 residues. Germline CDR1 reads MGHRA; CDR2 reads YSYEKL. DNA of the CDR3: TGCGCCAGCAGCCAAGGGGGAGCTCTTAACACTGAAGCTTTCTTT. It is translated as CASSQGGALNTEAFF.